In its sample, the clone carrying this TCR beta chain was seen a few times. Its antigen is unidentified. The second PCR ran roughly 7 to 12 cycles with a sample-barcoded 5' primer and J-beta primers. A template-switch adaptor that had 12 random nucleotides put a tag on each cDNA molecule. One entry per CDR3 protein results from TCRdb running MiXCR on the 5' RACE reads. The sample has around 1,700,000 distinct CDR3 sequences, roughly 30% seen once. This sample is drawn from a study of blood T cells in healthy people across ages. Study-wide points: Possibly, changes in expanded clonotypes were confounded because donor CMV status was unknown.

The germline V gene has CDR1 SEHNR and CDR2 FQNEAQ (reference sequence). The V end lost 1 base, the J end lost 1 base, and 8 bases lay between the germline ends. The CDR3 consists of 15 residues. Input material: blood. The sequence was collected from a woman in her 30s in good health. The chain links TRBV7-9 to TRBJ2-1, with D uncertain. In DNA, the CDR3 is TGTGCCAGCAGCTTAGTGAAGGGTTCCTACAATGAGCAGTTCTTC. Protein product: CASSLVKGSYNEQFF.